This is a list of T cell receptor beta chains from one sample in a study of shared clonotypes between healthy human individuals. The table came from immunoSEQ multiplex PCR; TCRdb's copy has only in-frame clones and leaves some out. This table has about 820,000 clones, 80% to 95% appearing once. Sequencing used naive CD8+ T cells sorted from blood. The receptors shown here come from a man aged 25-45 years in good health. The CDR3 runs from the conserved cysteine through the conserved F or W. D genes are given only for firm matches. Expanded clones get a size class; other rows say once, few or many, or leave the size out.

v_gene: TRBV5-1; j_gene: TRBJ2-7; len: 14; abundance: -; d_gene: TRBD1; CDR3nt: TGCGCCAGCAGCTCCGACAGGGTTCCCGACGAGCAGTACTTC; CDR3aa: CASSSDRVPDEQYF
v_gene: TRBV5-6; j_gene: TRBJ2-7; len: 12; abundance: -; d_gene: -; CDR3nt: TGTGCCAGCAGCTTGTCTAGTTACGAGCAGTACTTC; CDR3aa: CASSLSSYEQYF
v_gene: TRBV18; j_gene: TRBJ2-2; len: 17; abundance: -; d_gene: -; CDR3nt: TGTGCCAGCTCACCACTTCTCTCATCCGCGAACACCGGGGAGCTGTTTTTT; CDR3aa: CASSPLLSSANTGELFF
v_gene: TRBV7-7; j_gene: TRBJ2-1; len: 15; abundance: -; d_gene: -; CDR3nt: TGTGCCAGCAGCTTAGCCAGGGCCGGCTACAATGAGCAGTTCTTC; CDR3aa: CASSLARAGYNEQFF
v_gene: TRBV13; j_gene: TRBJ2-1; len: 14; abundance: -; d_gene: -; CDR3nt: TGTGCCAGCAGCTTAGGGGGGGCGTTCAATGAGCAGTTCTTC; CDR3aa: CASSLGGAFNEQFF
v_gene: TRBV5-4; j_gene: TRBJ2-1; len: 13; abundance: once; d_gene: TRBD2; CDR3nt: TGTGCCAGCTGGGGGGGTAGACTCAATGAGCAGTTCTTC; CDR3aa: CASWGGRLNEQFF
v_gene: TRBV4-3; j_gene: TRBJ2-7; len: 16; abundance: -; d_gene: TRBD2; CDR3nt: TGCGCCAGCAGCCAAAAAGAGGCGGGAGGGCCCTACGAGCAGTACTTC; CDR3aa: CASSQKEAGGPYEQYF
v_gene: TRBV29-1; j_gene: TRBJ1-2; len: 14; abundance: -; d_gene: -; CDR3nt: TGCAGCGTAATGGGAGGCAGGGGCCACTATGGCTACACCTTC; CDR3aa: CSVMGGRGHYGYTF
v_gene: TRBV28; j_gene: TRBJ2-7; len: 13; abundance: -; d_gene: TRBD1; CDR3nt: TGTGCCACCGCCGGACAGGTCGCGTACGAGCAGTACTTC; CDR3aa: CATAGQVAYEQYF
v_gene: TRBV27; j_gene: TRBJ1-2; len: 14; abundance: few; d_gene: -; CDR3nt: TGTGCCAGCAGTTCCGGGGGGATCCGCCGGGGCTACACCTTC; CDR3aa: CASSSGGIRRGYTF
v_gene: TRBV5-4; j_gene: TRBJ2-3; len: 13; abundance: -; d_gene: -; CDR3nt: TGTGCCAGCAGCTCGGAAGCGGCCCCCACCCAGTATTTT; CDR3aa: CASSSEAAPTQYF
v_gene: TRBV10-3; j_gene: TRBJ2-1; len: 15; abundance: -; d_gene: -; CDR3nt: TGTGCCATCAGTGATCCAGGGCTCGCCGACAATGAGCAGTTCTTC; CDR3aa: CAISDPGLADNEQFF
v_gene: TRBV19; j_gene: TRBJ2-1; len: 15; abundance: -; d_gene: TRBD2; CDR3nt: TGTGCCAGTAGTATAGGGGGTAGCGGGTTCAATGAGCAGTTCTTC; CDR3aa: CASSIGGSGFNEQFF
v_gene: TRBV7-9; j_gene: TRBJ2-7; len: 12; abundance: -; d_gene: -; CDR3nt: TGTGCCAGCAGCTTGAGAGTCTACGAGCAGTACTTC; CDR3aa: CASSLRVYEQYF
v_gene: TRBV7-9; j_gene: TRBJ2-1; len: 16; abundance: -; d_gene: -; CDR3nt: TGTGCCAGCAGCTTAGTCGTGGGACCGTCCTACAATGAGCAGTTCTTC; CDR3aa: CASSLVVGPSYNEQFF
v_gene: TRBV27; j_gene: TRBJ2-3; len: 14; abundance: -; d_gene: -; CDR3nt: TGTGCCAGCAGTTTTGCTAGCGGCACAGATACGCAGTATTTT; CDR3aa: CASSFASGTDTQYF
v_gene: TRBV4-3; j_gene: TRBJ1-5; len: 17; abundance: -; d_gene: -; CDR3nt: TGCGCCAGCAGCCAAGGGTTAAGGGCAGGATACAATCAGCCCCAGCATTTT; CDR3aa: CASSQGLRAGYNQPQHF
v_gene: TRBV9; j_gene: TRBJ2-3; len: 16; abundance: few; d_gene: -; CDR3nt: TGTGCCAGCAGCGTAGGAGCGATCCTTAGCACAGATACGCAGTATTTT; CDR3aa: CASSVGAILSTDTQYF
v_gene: TRBV4-3; j_gene: TRBJ2-5; len: 13; abundance: -; d_gene: -; CDR3nt: TGCGCCAGCAGCTCCCACCTTCAAGAGACCCAGTACTTC; CDR3aa: CASSSHLQETQYF
v_gene: TRBV6-1; j_gene: TRBJ2-1; len: 16; abundance: -; d_gene: -; CDR3nt: TGTGCCAGCAGTGGTGGGACCCCTAGCTCCTACAATGAGCAGTTCTTC; CDR3aa: CASSGGTPSSYNEQFF
v_gene: TRBV5-1; j_gene: TRBJ1-4; len: 15; abundance: -; d_gene: -; CDR3nt: TGCGCCAGCAGCCCGGAGAGGAATACTAATGAAAAACTGTTTTTT; CDR3aa: CASSPERNTNEKLFF
v_gene: TRBV7-9; j_gene: TRBJ2-7; len: 12; abundance: once; d_gene: -; CDR3nt: TGTGCCAGCAGCTCAGGGGCCTACGAGCAGTACTTC; CDR3aa: CASSSGAYEQYF
v_gene: TRBV18; j_gene: TRBJ2-7; len: 17; abundance: -; d_gene: -; CDR3nt: TGTGCCAGCTCACCGGAGCAGGGGTTAACGTCGGACTACGAGCAGTACTTC; CDR3aa: CASSPEQGLTSDYEQYF
v_gene: TRBV19; j_gene: TRBJ2-7; len: 15; abundance: -; d_gene: TRBD2; CDR3nt: TGTGCCAGTAGTATGGGCCCTAGCGGGATCTACGAGCAGTACTTC; CDR3aa: CASSMGPSGIYEQYF
v_gene: TRBV6-5; j_gene: TRBJ2-2; len: 15; abundance: -; d_gene: -; CDR3nt: TGTGCCAGCAGTTACTCTCAAGACAGCTCCGGGGAGCTGTTTTTT; CDR3aa: CASSYSQDSSGELFF
v_gene: TRBV28; j_gene: TRBJ2-7; len: 16; abundance: -; d_gene: -; CDR3nt: TGTGCCAGCAGTTCCAATCAATTATCGGACGGCCTCGAGCAGTACTTC; CDR3aa: CASSSNQLSDGLEQYF
v_gene: TRBV5-4; j_gene: TRBJ1-2; len: 15; abundance: -; d_gene: -; CDR3nt: TGTGCCAGCAGCGTAGGCGGCGACGGCGTCTATGGCTACACCTTC; CDR3aa: CASSVGGDGVYGYTF
v_gene: TRBV4-1; j_gene: TRBJ2-7; len: 13; abundance: -; d_gene: -; CDR3nt: TGCGCCAGCAGCCAAGATCGGGGTTATTGGCAGTACTTC; CDR3aa: CASSQDRGYWQYF
v_gene: TRBV19; j_gene: TRBJ2-7; len: 12; abundance: -; d_gene: -; CDR3nt: TGTGCCAGTAGAGGAGTTATGGGCGAGCAGTACTTC; CDR3aa: CASRGVMGEQYF
v_gene: TRBV7-9; j_gene: TRBJ1-2; len: 13; abundance: -; d_gene: -; CDR3nt: TGTGCCAGCAACAATCCAGGGACGGATGGCTACACCTTC; CDR3aa: CASNNPGTDGYTF
v_gene: TRBV7-8; j_gene: TRBJ1-5; len: 16; abundance: -; d_gene: -; CDR3nt: TGTGCCAGCAGCTTGTCCTCGGGGTTCAGTAATCAGCCCCAGCATTTT; CDR3aa: CASSLSSGFSNQPQHF
v_gene: TRBV18; j_gene: TRBJ1-1; len: 12; abundance: -; d_gene: -; CDR3nt: TGTGCCAGCTCACCCGACAGCACTGAAGCTTTCTTT; CDR3aa: CASSPDSTEAFF
v_gene: TRBV7-9; j_gene: TRBJ2-1; len: 18; abundance: -; d_gene: TRBD2; CDR3nt: TGTGCCAGCAGCTTATCCCGACTAGCGGCTAGCTCCTACAATGAGCAGTTCTTC; CDR3aa: CASSLSRLAASSYNEQFF
v_gene: TRBV25-1; j_gene: TRBJ2-2; len: 14; abundance: -; d_gene: -; CDR3nt: TGTGCCAGCAGTGGAACAGGGAACACCGGGGAGCTGTTTTTT; CDR3aa: CASSGTGNTGELFF
v_gene: TRBV6-1; j_gene: TRBJ1-3; len: 15; abundance: -; d_gene: -; CDR3nt: TGTGCCAGCACATCAGGACTGATCTCTGGAAACACCATATATTTT; CDR3aa: CASTSGLISGNTIYF
v_gene: TRBV5-4; j_gene: TRBJ1-1; len: 12; abundance: -; d_gene: -; CDR3nt: TGTGCCAGCAGCTTTGGGGGCACTGAAGCTTTCTTT; CDR3aa: CASSFGGTEAFF
v_gene: TRBV7-9; j_gene: TRBJ2-5; len: 15; abundance: -; d_gene: TRBD2; CDR3nt: TGTGCCAGCAGCTTCCCGACTAGCGGGAGTGAGACCCAGTACTTC; CDR3aa: CASSFPTSGSETQYF
v_gene: TRBV5-1; j_gene: TRBJ2-7; len: 12; abundance: -; d_gene: -; CDR3nt: TGCGCCAGCAGCTCGAGCTCCTACGAGCAGTACTTC; CDR3aa: CASSSSSYEQYF
v_gene: TRBV4-2; j_gene: TRBJ2-5; len: 15; abundance: -; d_gene: -; CDR3nt: TGTGCCAGCAGCCAGCGCCTAGCGATAGGGGAGACCCAGTACTTC; CDR3aa: CASSQRLAIGETQYF
v_gene: TRBV15; j_gene: TRBJ2-7; len: 14; abundance: -; d_gene: -; CDR3nt: TGTGCCACCAGCAGCTCACAGTCTCTCTACGAGCAGTACTTC; CDR3aa: CATSSSQSLYEQYF
v_gene: TRBV11-2; j_gene: TRBJ2-1; len: 16; abundance: once; d_gene: TRBD2; CDR3nt: TGTGCCAGCAGCTCGTCCGGGACTAGCGGATACAATGAGCAGTTCTTC; CDR3aa: CASSSSGTSGYNEQFF
v_gene: TRBV5-6; j_gene: TRBJ1-5; len: 16; abundance: -; d_gene: TRBD1; CDR3nt: TGTGCCAGCAGCCGCTCTGGACAGGGGGCTGATCAGCCCCAGCATTTT; CDR3aa: CASSRSGQGADQPQHF
v_gene: TRBV28; j_gene: TRBJ2-7; len: 14; abundance: -; d_gene: -; CDR3nt: TGTGCCAGCAGCCCCCCGCAGGGGTGGTACGAGCAGTACTTC; CDR3aa: CASSPPQGWYEQYF
v_gene: TRBV5-1; j_gene: TRBJ1-3; len: 19; abundance: once; d_gene: TRBD1; CDR3nt: TGCGCCAGCAGCCACGACAGGGCATATGATCCGGCCTCTGGAAACACCATATATTTT; CDR3aa: CASSHDRAYDPASGNTIYF
v_gene: TRBV7-9; j_gene: TRBJ2-1; len: 18; abundance: -; d_gene: TRBD2; CDR3nt: TGTGCCAGCAGCTTAGCTAGTAATCGGGGGGACCTGCTCAATGAGCAGTTCTTC; CDR3aa: CASSLASNRGDLLNEQFF
v_gene: TRBV7-8; j_gene: TRBJ1-2; len: 16; abundance: once; d_gene: TRBD1; CDR3nt: TGTGCCAGCAGCTTAGGTCGCGACAGGGGCAACTATGGCTACACCTTC; CDR3aa: CASSLGRDRGNYGYTF
v_gene: TRBV25-1; j_gene: TRBJ2-3; len: 13; abundance: -; d_gene: -; CDR3nt: TGTGCCAGCAGTGAATCCGACACAGATACGCAGTATTTT; CDR3aa: CASSESDTDTQYF
v_gene: TRBV28; j_gene: TRBJ1-2; len: 14; abundance: -; d_gene: TRBD1; CDR3nt: TGTGCCAGCAACCTACAGGGGGAGAGGGGAGGCTACACCTTC; CDR3aa: CASNLQGERGGYTF
v_gene: TRBV7-9; j_gene: TRBJ1-1; len: 17; abundance: -; d_gene: -; CDR3nt: TGTGCCAGCAGCCGGCCTCGGGACGGAGTTTTAGTCGCTGAAGCTTTCTTT; CDR3aa: CASSRPRDGVLVAEAFF
v_gene: TRBV7-9; j_gene: TRBJ2-7; len: 12; abundance: once; d_gene: -; CDR3nt: TGTGCCAGCAGCGAGGTAGACTACGAGCAGTACTTC; CDR3aa: CASSEVDYEQYF
v_gene: TRBV15; j_gene: TRBJ2-7; len: 13; abundance: -; d_gene: -; CDR3nt: TGTGCCACAGCGGCGGCCCGGTGGGACGAGCAGTACTTC; CDR3aa: CATAAARWDEQYF
v_gene: TRBV6-1; j_gene: TRBJ1-2; len: 15; abundance: few; d_gene: -; CDR3nt: TGTGCCAGCAGTGAATTTGCAGGGGCCAACTATGGCTACACCTTC; CDR3aa: CASSEFAGANYGYTF
v_gene: TRBV6-5; j_gene: TRBJ2-5; len: 16; abundance: -; d_gene: -; CDR3nt: TGTGCCAGCAGTTACGTCTCCTTCAGCGAGCAAGAGACCCAGTACTTC; CDR3aa: CASSYVSFSEQETQYF
v_gene: TRBV15; j_gene: TRBJ2-7; len: 11; abundance: -; d_gene: -; CDR3nt: TGTGCCACCAGCAGTTCCTACGAGCAGTACTTC; CDR3aa: CATSSSYEQYF
v_gene: TRBV7-9; j_gene: TRBJ1-5; len: 16; abundance: -; d_gene: TRBD1; CDR3nt: TGTGCCAGCAGCTTTGGTGACAGGGTGATAAATCAGCCCCAGCATTTT; CDR3aa: CASSFGDRVINQPQHF
v_gene: TRBV13; j_gene: TRBJ2-1; len: 12; abundance: -; d_gene: -; CDR3nt: TGTGCCAGCAGCTTAGAGGGCAGTGAGCAGTTCTTC; CDR3aa: CASSLEGSEQFF
v_gene: TRBV2; j_gene: TRBJ1-1; len: 10; abundance: -; d_gene: -; CDR3nt: TGTGCCAGCAAATACACTGAAGCTTTCTTT; CDR3aa: CASKYTEAFF
v_gene: TRBV27; j_gene: TRBJ1-1; len: 14; abundance: -; d_gene: -; CDR3nt: TGTGCCAGCAGTTTGGGGACATCTAACACTGAAGCTTTCTTT; CDR3aa: CASSLGTSNTEAFF
v_gene: TRBV9; j_gene: TRBJ2-1; len: 11; abundance: -; d_gene: -; CDR3nt: TGTGCCAGCAGCGCCATTAATGAGCAGTTCTTC; CDR3aa: CASSAINEQFF